The 28 T cell receptor beta chains given below trace back to one sample, sequenced in a study of blood T cell repertoires in COVID-19. Sequencing used immunoSEQ multiplex PCR; TCRdb keeps in-frame clones, though not all of them. The sample lists tens of thousands of clones; roughly 88% were seen once. The material sequenced was peripheral blood. The source is a human donor in a cohort sampled during active COVID-19.

The chain combines TRBV9 with TRBJ2-3, with 7 bases lining up with TRBD1. J gave up 1 base and V 3 bases, and 8 bases lay outside the gene matches. Germline CDR1 SGDLS, CDR2 YYNGEE. The CDR3 totals 16 residues. CDR3 residues: CASSEGSGTGTDTQYF. The CDR3, as DNA: TGTGCCAGCAGCGAGGGATCCGGGACAGGCACAGATACGCAGTATTTT.

The CDR3 DNA is TGTGCCAGTAGTAACCGAGACTCTGGAAACACCATATATTTT. Translation gives CASSNRDSGNTIYF. The chain is built from TRBV19 and TRBJ1-3; D is undetermined. This CDR3 is built from 14 residues. V lost 4 bases and J lost 0, with 7 bases in between. The V gene's germline CDR1 is LNHDA and CDR2 SQIVND (reference sequence).

The chain employs TRBV5-6 and TRBJ1-6, with D perhaps TRBD1 (5 bases). Trimming removed 2 bases from V and 4 bases from J, with 13 bases in between. Germline V gene sequence: CDR1 SGHDT, CDR2 YYEEEE. The CDR3 is made up of 16 amino acids. CDR3 residues: CASSLGVGGYNSPLHF. CDR3 coding DNA: TGTGCCAGCAGCTTAGGGGTAGGAGGGTATAATTCACCCCTCCACTTT.

The chain joins TRBV18 to TRBJ2-7; 9 bases map to TRBD1. The CDR3 loop spans 13 amino acids. The trim removed 6 bases at V and 5 bases at J, leaving 5 bases unmatched. Germline V gene data show CDR1 as KGHSH and CDR2 as LQKENI. In nucleotides, the CDR3 is TGTGCCAGCTCTTACCGGGACAGGGACGAGCAGTACTTC. This sequence encodes CASSYRDRDEQYF.

In this sample, this clone turned up a few times. V and J are TRBV6-5 and TRBJ2-3; TRBD2 aligns across 7 bases. The CDR3 extends over 11 amino acids. J gave up 6 bases and V 6 bases, and 0 bases lay outside the gene matches. Germline V lookup: CDR1 MNHEY, CDR2 SVGAGI. The CDR3 DNA reads as TGTGCCAGCAGGCGGGGGGATACGCAGTATTTT. The encoded protein is CASRRGDTQYF.

This chain links TRBV19 with TRBJ2-7, with TRBD1 as a possible D gene (5 bases). The CDR3 extends over 15 amino acids. Trimming removed 2 bases from V and 3 bases from J, with 14 bases in between. CDR1 LNHDA and CDR2 SQIVND come from the germline V gene (reference sequence). CDR3 coding DNA: TGTGCCAGTAGTATATTCTACGGGCAGGGCTACGAGCAGTACTTC. Encoded protein: CASSIFYGQGYEQYF.

This sequence joins TRBV18 and TRBJ1-2; D perhaps matches TRBD1 (6 bases). The V end lost 5 bases, the J end lost 2 bases, and 12 bases lay between the germline ends. The germline CDR1 and CDR2 sequences are KGHSH and LQKENI. The CDR3 loop spans 14 amino acids. The CDR3 loop is CASSVQGRNYGYTF. CDR3 DNA sequence: TGTGCCAGCTCAGTACAGGGAAGGAACTATGGCTACACCTTC. Full variable domain (outside the CDR3, taken from reference TRBV18 and TRBJ1-2): NAGVMQNPRHLVRRRGQEARLRCSPMKGHSHVYWYRQLPEEGLKFMVYLQKENIIDESGMPKERFSAEFPKEGPSILRIQQVVRGDSAAYFCASSVQGRNYGYTFGSGTRLTVV.

The chain combines TRBV7-9 with TRBJ2-1; 11 positions match TRBD2. CDR1 and CDR2 (germline): SEHNR, FQNEAQ (reference sequence). The CDR3 runs to 15 residues. Trimming at V came to 5 bases and at J to 6 bases, leaving 6 bases not matched to a gene. CDR3 sequence reads: CASSNSGRASNEQFF. As DNA, the CDR3 is TGTGCCAGCAGCAATAGCGGGAGGGCTTCCAATGAGCAGTTCTTC. Combining the CDR3 with reference TRBV7-9 and TRBJ2-1 gives the whole variable domain DTGVSQNPRHKITKRGQNVTFRCDPISEHNRLYWYRQTLGQGPEFLTYFQNEAQLEKSRLLSDRFSAERPKGSFSTLEIQRTEQGDSAMYLCASSNSGRASNEQFFGPGTRLTVL.

The CDR3 is CASSFDEQYF. The DNA for the CDR3 is TGTGCCAGCAGTTTCGACGAGCAGTACTTC. The chain links TRBV28 to TRBJ2-7; D is ambiguous. The germline V gene has CDR1 MDHEN and CDR2 SYDVKM. The CDR3 is made up of 10 amino acids. V was pared by 3 bases and J by 5 bases, with 2 bases between.

This chain uses TRBV6-2 or TRBV6-3 with TRBJ2-5; D unclear. The CDR3 is 14 amino acids. Trimming left V 2 bases short and J 0 bases short, with 7 bases between. Germline V gene data show CDR1 as MNHEY and CDR2 as SVGEGT. The DNA of the CDR3 is TGTGCCAGCAGTTACCGCCGGTACCAAGAGACCCAGTACTTC. Protein product: CASSYRRYQETQYF.

Of note for this clone: Germline is not matched at one junction end, which may reflect a read error. The chain combines TRBV10-3 with TRBJ1-2, with D uncertain. Germline lookup yields CDR1 ENHRY and CDR2 SYGVKD. The CDR3 has 13 residues. The CDR3 DNA reads TGTGCCATCAGTCCGCAGGCTGCTGGTGGCTACATCTTC. Its protein is CAISPQAAGGYIF.

The V and J genes are TRBV4-2 and TRBJ2-7; TRBD2 matches at 7 bases. After removal of 8 bases from V and 5 bases from J, the junction contained 12 bases not matched to a gene. The CDR3 sequence is 14 residues long. CDR1 is LGHNA and CDR2 is YNFKEQ in the germline V gene. CDR3: CASGGGKRSDEQYF. The CDR3, as DNA: TGTGCCAGCGGGGGGGGGAAAAGGTCGGACGAGCAGTACTTC.

The chain employs TRBV9 and TRBJ1-3; D unclear. V was pared by 3 bases and J by 4 bases, with 8 bases between. The germline gives CDR1 SGDLS, CDR2 YYNGEE. The CDR3 consists of 13 residues. The CDR3 bases are TGTGCCAGCAGCGCCGGCGGGGGAAACACCATATATTTT. It yields the protein CASSAGGGNTIYF.

This chain links TRBV11-3 with TRBJ2-6, with a possible D match to TRBD2 (6 bases). Germline CDR1 SGHNT, CDR2 YENEEA. V lost 5 bases, J lost 2 bases, and 10 bases lay in between. The CDR3 spans 15 residues. This CDR3 is CASSPGRTGANVLTF. DNA of the CDR3: TGTGCCAGCAGCCCGGGGAGGACTGGGGCCAACGTCCTGACTTTC.

The chain has TRBV11-1 and TRBJ2-5, with D possibly TRBD2 on 6 matching bases. Germline CDR1 reads SGHAT; CDR2 reads FQDESV (reference sequence). CDR3 length: 13 amino acids. V was trimmed by 5 bases and J by 10 bases, leaving 17 bases between them. The DNA of the CDR3 is TGTGCCAGCAGCGGAGGGACGGCGAGAGGCCAGTACTTC. It specifies CASSGGTARGQYF.

The chain combines TRBV5-1 with TRBJ2-7, with a weak D call TRBD2 (6 bases). V lost 3 bases and J lost 7, with 17 bases in between. The length of the CDR3 is 14 residues. The germline gives CDR1 SGHRS, CDR2 YFSETQ. CDR3 nucleotide sequence: TGCGCCAGCAGCTCGCCGGGAGCCCCTTTAGAGCAGTACTTC. This translates into CASSSPGAPLEQYF.

V is TRBV6-5 and J is TRBJ1-1; 8 nucleotides match TRBD1. CDR3 size: 13 residues. Germline-derived CDR1 and CDR2 are MNHEY and SVGAGI. With V trimmed by 4 bases and J by 4 bases, 2 bases remained unmatched. CDR3 nucleotide sequence: TGTGCCAGCAGTTTGGACAGGGCCACTGAAGCTTTCTTT. This encodes CASSLDRATEAFF.

The genes are TRBV6-1 and TRBJ1-2; 7 bases map to TRBD1. V was pared by 2 bases and J by 5 bases, with 11 bases of the junction left unmatched. Germline loops: CDR1 MNHNS, CDR2 SASEGT. This CDR3 comprises 16 residues. Here the CDR3 reads CASSESPGQEIYGYTF. The DNA for the CDR3 is TGTGCCAGCAGTGAAAGCCCCGGACAGGAGATATATGGCTACACCTTC.

The chain carries TRBV9 and TRBJ2-1; TRBD2 agrees at 9 bases. CDR3 length: 16 residues. The V segment lost 2 bases and the J segment 0 bases; nucleotides outside the gene matches: 3. Looked up from germline, CDR1 is SGDLS and CDR2 is YYNGEE. CDR3 bases: TGTGCCAGCAGCGTTCTAGCGGGGAGCTCCTACAATGAGCAGTTCTTC. Translating gives CASSVLAGSSYNEQFF.

The chain uses TRBV24-1 and TRBJ2-1, with 7 bases fitting TRBD1. V lost 3 bases, J lost 0 bases, and 4 bases stayed unmatched. This CDR3 has 16 amino acids. Germline CDR1 and CDR2: KGHDR and SFDVKD. The CDR3: CATSDRGPSSYNEQFF. DNA for the CDR3: TGTGCCACCAGTGATAGGGGGCCAAGCTCCTACAATGAGCAGTTCTTC.

The chain carries TRBV1 and TRBJ2-3; the table's D call, TRBD2, was not checked against the DNA. TRBV1 is termed a pseudogene. This CDR3 contains 14 residues. The CDR3 bases are TGCACCAGCAGCCAAGGCGGGGTGCCCGATACGCAGTATTTT. This translates into CTSSQGGVPDTQYF.

In this sample, this clone turned up a few times. This chain joins TRBV5-6 and TRBJ2-5; 10 bases map to TRBD1. The length of the CDR3 is 15 residues. J lost 5 bases, V lost 2 bases, and 6 bases had no gene match. Looked up from germline, CDR1 is SGHDT and CDR2 is YYEEEE. The CDR3 DNA is TGTGCCAGCAGCTTAGGACAGGGGGAGTGGGAGACCCAGTACTTC. It is translated as CASSLGQGEWETQYF. The variable domain in full, completed from reference TRBV5-6 and TRBJ2-5, reads DAGVTQSPTHLIKTRGQQVTLRCSPKSGHDTVSWYQQALGQGPQFIFQYYEEEERQRGNFPDRFSGHQFPNYSSELNVNALLLGDSALYLCASSLGQGEWETQYFGPGTRLLVL.

V gene TRBV9 combines with J gene TRBJ2-7; unclear D gene. CDR1 and CDR2 from the germline V gene are SGDLS and YYNGEE. With 1 base removed from V and 3 bases from J, the gap between germline ends came to 23 bases. The CDR3 loop spans 18 amino acids. CDR3 region: CASSVRSRERYADYEQYF. CDR3 DNA sequence: TGTGCCAGCAGCGTAAGGAGTAGAGAACGGTACGCAGACTACGAGCAGTACTTC.

V gene TRBV4-3 combines with J gene TRBJ2-2; 14 nucleotides match TRBD2. J was trimmed by 5 bases and V by 4 bases; bases with no gene match: 6. This CDR3 has 17 amino acids. CDR1 and CDR2 from the germline V gene are LGHNA and YSLEER. The CDR3 is CASSLLGTSGSTGELFF. CDR3 coding DNA: TGCGCCAGCAGCCTCCTTGGGACTAGCGGGAGTACCGGGGAGCTGTTTTTT.

The rearrangement uses TRBV10-3 and TRBJ2-2; 8 positions match TRBD2. This CDR3 spans 15 amino acids. The V and J ends lost 8 bases and 7 bases, in that order; junction bases with no gene match: 12. The germline gives CDR1 ENHRY, CDR2 SYGVKD. CDR3 sequence: CAIGRAGGEVGELFF. Written as DNA, the CDR3 is TGTGCCATCGGTAGGGCGGGAGGTGAGGTCGGGGAGCTGTTTTTT.

This rearrangement joins TRBV4-3 to TRBJ1-4; TRBD1 matches at 9 bases. CDR1 and CDR2 from the germline V gene are LGHNA and YSLEER. V dropped 0 bases and J dropped 5; count of bases not matched to a gene: 4. CDR3 length: 16 amino acids. The CDR3 coding sequence is TGCGCCAGCAGCCAAGACTCCGGGACAGGGAATGAAAAACTGTTTTTT. Amino acid sequence: CASSQDSGTGNEKLFF.

This sequence joins TRBV6-5 and TRBJ2-7, with D possibly being TRBD1 (6 bases). The CDR3 contains 13 residues. CDR1 is MNHEY, CDR2 SVGAGI, per germline. Trimming stripped 6 bases from V and 4 bases from J, with 13 bases between. Here the CDR3 reads CASRQGFGYEQYF. CDR3 sequence (DNA): TGTGCCAGCAGACAGGGATTCGGTTACGAGCAGTACTTC.

This chain connects TRBV10-3 to TRBJ1-3, with D unresolved. Germline CDR1 ENHRY, CDR2 SYGVKD. Trimming took off 0 bases at V and 7 bases at J, with 4 bases between the two ends. This CDR3 comprises 12 residues. The CDR3: CAISESHNTIYF. The DNA for the CDR3 is TGTGCCATCAGTGAGTCACACAACACCATATATTTT.